One sample yielded the 3 T cell receptor beta chains listed below, sequenced in a study of CD8+CD57+ T cells in acquired aplastic anemia listed by TCRdb under 2018. Patients chosen for sequencing had shown expansion of CD8+CD57+ cells by flow cytometry. TCRdb names Illumina HiSeq 2000 as the instrument used. Genomic DNA served as template for TCR beta VDJ combination and CDR3 sequence profiling. TCRdb passed the public sequencing reads through fastp at Q25 and MiXCR, retaining productive beta sequences. Entries are consolidated by CDR3 protein sequence, retaining the most common genes and DNA. The sample data list 180,000 or so distinct CDR3 sequences, and around 60% of these were observed just once. The ten largest account for about 42% of the sample. The sequenced material came from sorted CD4+, CD8+, or CD8+CD57+ T cells (not recorded which) from PBMCs. These receptors were obtained from a human donor with aplastic anemia.

The V call is TRBV5-1, the J call TRBJ1-1, with D hard to call. This CDR3 comprises 12 residues. V lost 4 bases and J lost 6, with 10 bases in between. Germline CDR1 SGHRS, CDR2 YFSETQ. CDR3 in amino acids: CASSPTGAEAFF. CDR3 nucleotide sequence: TGCGCCAGCAGCCCCACGGGCGCTGAAGCTTTCTTT.

With regard to this clonotype: At one of its ends the junction is not consistent with the germline gene, which may arise from a read error. The chain uses TRBV19 and TRBJ2-7, with no clear D. This CDR3 contains 12 residues. The germline V gene encodes CDR1 LNHDA and CDR2 SQIVND (reference sequence). CDR3 sequence (DNA): TGTGCCAGTATCTCGAGCTCCTACCAGCAGTACTTC. It codes for CASISSSYQQYF. The variable domain in full, with the rest retrieved from reference TRBV19 and TRBJ2-7, is DGGITQSPKYLFRKEGQNVTLSCEQNLNHDAMYWYRQDPGQGLRLIYYSQIVNDFQKGDIAEGYSVSREKKESFPLTVTSAQKNPTAFYLCASISSSYQQYFGPGTRLTVT.

This clonotype was found many times. The rearrangement joins TRBV12-3 or TRBV12-4 to TRBJ2-1; the D call may be TRBD1 or TRBD2 (5 bases each). With 5 bases removed from V and 7 bases from J, the gap between germline ends came to 15 bases. CDR3 length: 14 residues. The CDR3 protein is CASSGDRLRNEQFF. The CDR3 DNA reads as TGTGCCAGCAGTGGGGACCGCCTTAGGAATGAGCAGTTCTTC.